The sequence of this T cell receptor beta chain was determined in a study of T cells after yellow fever vaccination. Notes on the study in general: CD4 and CD8 compartments shared a small share of clonotypes, likely from convergent recombination. A large majority of primary-vaccination clones showed up again after the booster (approximately 96% CD4, 88% CD8).

A remark on this clonotype: What it binds is not known.

The CDR3 spans 18 residues. Trimming removed 4 bases at V and 6 bases at J, with 27 bases between. Germline-derived CDR1 and CDR2 are MNHEY and SVGEGT. TCRdb used MiXCR to reprocess the 5' RACE reads, holding one entry per CDR3 protein. Of 500,000 to 650,000 distinct CDR3 sequences detected, roughly a sixth appear once; the ten largest clones hold around 16%. The chain uses TRBV6-2 or TRBV6-3 and TRBJ1-2, with a weak D call TRBD1 (5 bases). This receptor was obtained from a man in his late teens or twenties who received the YFV17D yellow fever vaccine. The sample here was PBMCs, taken around 5 days after the first yellow fever vaccination. CDR3 sequence reads: CASSSGPGQPTRTHGYTF. In nucleotides, the CDR3 is TGTGCCAGCAGTTCGGGCCCCGGACAACCCACCCGCACCCATGGCTACACCTTC.